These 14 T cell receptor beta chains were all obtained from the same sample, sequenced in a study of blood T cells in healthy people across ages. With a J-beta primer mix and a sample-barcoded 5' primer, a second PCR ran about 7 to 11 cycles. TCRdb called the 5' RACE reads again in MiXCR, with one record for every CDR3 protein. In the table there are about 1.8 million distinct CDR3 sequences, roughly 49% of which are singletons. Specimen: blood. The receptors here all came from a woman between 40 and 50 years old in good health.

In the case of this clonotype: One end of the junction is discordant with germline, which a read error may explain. CDR3 sequence: CASNQNGRGTVTDTQYF. CDR3 nucleotides: TGCGCCAGCAACCAAAACGGCAGGGGGACGGTCACAGATACGCAGTATTTT. The V gene is TRBV4-3, the J gene TRBJ2-3; 7 positions match TRBD1. This CDR3 is built from 17 residues. Per the germline V gene, CDR1 is LGHNA and CDR2 is YSLEER.

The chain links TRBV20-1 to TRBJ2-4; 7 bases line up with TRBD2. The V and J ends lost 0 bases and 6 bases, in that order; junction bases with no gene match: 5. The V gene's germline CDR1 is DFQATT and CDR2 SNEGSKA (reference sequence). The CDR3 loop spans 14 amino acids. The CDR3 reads CSARDSGGGNIQYF. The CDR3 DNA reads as TGCAGTGCTAGAGATTCGGGCGGGGGAAACATTCAGTACTTC.

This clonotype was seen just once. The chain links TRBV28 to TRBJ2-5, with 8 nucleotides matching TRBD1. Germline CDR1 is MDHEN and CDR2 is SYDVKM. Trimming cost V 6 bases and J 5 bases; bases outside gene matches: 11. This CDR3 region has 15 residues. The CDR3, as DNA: TGTGCCAGCAGGATATCGACAGGGGTCAGGGAGACCCAGTACTTC. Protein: CASRISTGVRETQYF.

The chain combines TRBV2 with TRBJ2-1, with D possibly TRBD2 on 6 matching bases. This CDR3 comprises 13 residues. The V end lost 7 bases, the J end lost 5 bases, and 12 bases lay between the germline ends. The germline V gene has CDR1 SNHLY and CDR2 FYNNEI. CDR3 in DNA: TGTGCCAGCACCCGGGACTTAAACAATGAGCAGTTCTTC. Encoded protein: CASTRDLNNEQFF.

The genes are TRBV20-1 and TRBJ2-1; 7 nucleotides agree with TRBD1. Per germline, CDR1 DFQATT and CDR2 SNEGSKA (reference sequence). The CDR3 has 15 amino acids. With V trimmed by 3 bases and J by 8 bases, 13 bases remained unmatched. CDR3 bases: TGCAGTGCTAGCGCCCCAGGGGGTAGTTTTTATGAGCAGTTCTTC. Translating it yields CSASAPGGSFYEQFF.

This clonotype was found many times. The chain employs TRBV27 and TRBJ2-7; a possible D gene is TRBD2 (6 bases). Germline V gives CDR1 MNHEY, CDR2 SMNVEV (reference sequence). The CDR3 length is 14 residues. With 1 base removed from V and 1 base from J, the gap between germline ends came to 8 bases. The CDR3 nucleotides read TGTGCCAGCAGTTTATTTGGGGGGTCCTACGAGCAGTACTTC. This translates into CASSLFGGSYEQYF.

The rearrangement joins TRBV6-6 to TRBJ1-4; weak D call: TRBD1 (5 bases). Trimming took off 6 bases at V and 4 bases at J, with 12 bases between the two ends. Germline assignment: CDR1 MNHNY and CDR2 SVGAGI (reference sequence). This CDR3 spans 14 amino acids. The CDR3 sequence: CASRGTAINEKLFF. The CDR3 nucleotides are TGTGCCAGCAGGGGGACCGCTATTAATGAAAAACTGTTTTTT.

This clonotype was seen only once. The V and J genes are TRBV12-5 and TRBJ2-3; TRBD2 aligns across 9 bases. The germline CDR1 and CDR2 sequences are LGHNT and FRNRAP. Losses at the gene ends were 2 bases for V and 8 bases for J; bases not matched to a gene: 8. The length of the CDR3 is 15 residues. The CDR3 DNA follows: TGTGCTAGTGGTTTGAGTGGCGGGGGGGCAGGTACGCAGTATTTT. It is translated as CASGLSGGGAGTQYF.

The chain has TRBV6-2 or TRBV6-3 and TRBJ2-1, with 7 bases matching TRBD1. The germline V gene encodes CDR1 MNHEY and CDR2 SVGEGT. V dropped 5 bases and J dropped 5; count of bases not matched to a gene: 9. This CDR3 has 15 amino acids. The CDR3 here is CASSPDREIHNEQFF. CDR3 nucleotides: TGTGCCAGCAGTCCCGACAGGGAGATCCACAATGAGCAGTTCTTC.

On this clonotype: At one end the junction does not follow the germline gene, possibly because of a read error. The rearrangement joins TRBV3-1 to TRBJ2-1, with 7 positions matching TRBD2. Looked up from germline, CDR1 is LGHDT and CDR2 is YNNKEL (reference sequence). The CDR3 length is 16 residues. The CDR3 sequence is CASSQDQRGYYNEQFF. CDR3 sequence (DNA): TGCGCCAGCAGCCAAGACCAGCGGGGTTATTACAATGAGCAGTTCTTC.

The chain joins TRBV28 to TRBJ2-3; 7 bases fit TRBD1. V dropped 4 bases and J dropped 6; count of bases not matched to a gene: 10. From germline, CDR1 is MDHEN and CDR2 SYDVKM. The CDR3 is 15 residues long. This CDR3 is CASSSTGQLADTQYF. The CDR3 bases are TGTGCCAGCAGTTCAACGGGACAGTTAGCGGATACGCAGTATTTT. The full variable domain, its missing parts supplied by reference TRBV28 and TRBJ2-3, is DVKVTQSSRYLVKRTGEKVFLECVQDMDHENMFWYRQDPGLGLRLIYFSYDVKMKEKGDIPEGYSVSREKKERFSLILESASTNQTSMYLCASSSTGQLADTQYFGPGTRLTVL.

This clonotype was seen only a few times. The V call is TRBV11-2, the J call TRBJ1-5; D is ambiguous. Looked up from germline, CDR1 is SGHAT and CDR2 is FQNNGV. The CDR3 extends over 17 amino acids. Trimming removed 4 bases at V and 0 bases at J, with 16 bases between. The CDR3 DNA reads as TGTGCCAGCAGCTCTCGGACGGGTGATCTTAGCAATCAGCCCCAGCATTTT. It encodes CASSSRTGDLSNQPQHF.

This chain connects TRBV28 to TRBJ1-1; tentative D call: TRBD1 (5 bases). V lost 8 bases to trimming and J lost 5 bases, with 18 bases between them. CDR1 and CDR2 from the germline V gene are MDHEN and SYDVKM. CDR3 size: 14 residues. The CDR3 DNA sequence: TGTGCCAGCGCCCACGCCCAGGGAGGGACTGAAGCTTTCTTT. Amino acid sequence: CASAHAQGGTEAFF. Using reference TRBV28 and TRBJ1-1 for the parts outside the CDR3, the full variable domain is DVKVTQSSRYLVKRTGEKVFLECVQDMDHENMFWYRQDPGLGLRLIYFSYDVKMKEKGDIPEGYSVSREKKERFSLILESASTNQTSMYLCASAHAQGGTEAFFGQGTRLTVV.

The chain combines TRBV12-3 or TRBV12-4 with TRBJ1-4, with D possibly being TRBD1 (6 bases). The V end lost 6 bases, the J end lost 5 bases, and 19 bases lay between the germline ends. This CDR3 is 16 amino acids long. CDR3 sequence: CASRPSPRTENEKLFF. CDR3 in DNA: TGTGCCAGCAGACCATCACCGAGGACAGAGAATGAAAAACTGTTTTTT.